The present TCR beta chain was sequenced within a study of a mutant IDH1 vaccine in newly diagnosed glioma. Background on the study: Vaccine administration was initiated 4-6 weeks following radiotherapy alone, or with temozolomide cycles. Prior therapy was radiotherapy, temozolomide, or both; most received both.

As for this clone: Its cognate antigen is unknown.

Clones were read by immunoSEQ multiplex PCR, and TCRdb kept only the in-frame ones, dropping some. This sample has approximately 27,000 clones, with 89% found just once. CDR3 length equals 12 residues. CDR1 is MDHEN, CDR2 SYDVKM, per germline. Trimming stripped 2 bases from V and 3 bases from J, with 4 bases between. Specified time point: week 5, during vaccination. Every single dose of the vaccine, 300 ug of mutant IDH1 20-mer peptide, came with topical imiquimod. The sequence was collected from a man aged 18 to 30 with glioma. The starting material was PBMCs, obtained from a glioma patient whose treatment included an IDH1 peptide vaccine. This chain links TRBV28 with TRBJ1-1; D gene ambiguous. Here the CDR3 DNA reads TGTGCCAGCAGTTTACGCGACACTGAAGCTTTCTTT. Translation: CASSLRDTEAFF.